Listed below are T cell receptor beta chains from one sample, sequenced in a study of T cell changes during pregnancy in multiple sclerosis. The assay was immunoSEQ multiplex PCR, and TCRdb's table has in-frame clones only and misses some. Of 36,000 or so clones in the sample, 92% were seen once. Sequencing was performed on PBMCs (not recorded whether the cells were cultured). The receptors shown here come from a female donor with multiple sclerosis, enrolled in a pregnancy study. CDR3s include the opening cysteine and the closing phenylalanine or tryptophan. D genes are given only for firm matches. Clone size is shown for a subset of rows, as once, few, many or a class of expanded clone.

j_call clone_size d_call v_call cdr3_aa cdr3_nt
TRBJ1-1 . . TRBV13 CASLLGTHTEAFF TGTGCCAGCCTCCTTGGGACTCACACTGAAGCTTTCTTT
TRBJ2-1 . . TRBV19 CASSIFRGAYNEQFF TGTGCCAGTAGTATCTTTCGGGGGGCATACAATGAGCAGTTCTTC
TRBJ1-5 . . TRBV4-2 CASSQDLRPVERPQHF TGTGCCAGCAGCCAAGATTTACGCCCCGTGGAGAGACCCCAGCATTTT
TRBJ2-5 . TRBD2 TRBV5-6 CASSASAGAFPETQYF TGTGCCAGCAGCGCCTCAGCGGGAGCATTTCCAGAGACCCAGTACTTC
TRBJ2-2 . . TRBV6-1 CASSMGLLIELFF TGTGCCAGCAGTATGGGACTGCTGATAGAGTTGTTTTTT
TRBJ2-7 . . TRBV28 CASSLQGTSSYEQYF TGTGCCAGCAGTTTACAGGGGACATCCTCCTACGAGCAGTACTTC
TRBJ2-5 once . TRBV7-9 CASSLASPGEYQETQYF TGTGCCAGCAGCTTGGCTAGCCCGGGGGAGTACCAAGAGACCCAGTACTTC
TRBJ2-3 . . TRBV2 CASSPRGIPKTDTQYF TGTGCCAGCAGTCCTCGAGGGATTCCTAAAACAGATACGCAGTATTTT
TRBJ2-5 . TRBD2 TRBV9 CASSLSGLAGVETQYF TGTGCCAGCAGCCTTTCTGGACTAGCGGGAGTTGAGACCCAGTACTTC
TRBJ1-5 once . TRBV19 CASNLGGGVSNQPQHF TGTGCCAGTAATTTAGGCGGGGGGGTTAGCAATCAGCCCCAGCATTTT
TRBJ2-1 . . TRBV11-2 CASSWGTGYEQFF TGTGCCAGCAGCTGGGGCACAGGGTATGAGCAGTTCTTC
TRBJ1-3 . . TRBV7-6 CASSLGQGSSGNTIYF TGTGCCAGCAGCTTAGGGCAGGGATCCTCTGGAAACACCATATATTTT
TRBJ1-1 . . TRBV2 CASSDWFQNTEAFF TGTGCCAGCAGTGATTGGTTCCAGAACACTGAAGCTTTCTTT
TRBJ1-1 . . TRBV7-2 CASSRENTEAFF TGTGCCAGCAGCAGGGAGAACACTGAAGCTTTCTTT
TRBJ1-1 . . TRBV18 CASSPLEAVNTEAFF TGTGCCAGCTCACCACTTGAAGCCGTGAACACTGAAGCTTTCTTT